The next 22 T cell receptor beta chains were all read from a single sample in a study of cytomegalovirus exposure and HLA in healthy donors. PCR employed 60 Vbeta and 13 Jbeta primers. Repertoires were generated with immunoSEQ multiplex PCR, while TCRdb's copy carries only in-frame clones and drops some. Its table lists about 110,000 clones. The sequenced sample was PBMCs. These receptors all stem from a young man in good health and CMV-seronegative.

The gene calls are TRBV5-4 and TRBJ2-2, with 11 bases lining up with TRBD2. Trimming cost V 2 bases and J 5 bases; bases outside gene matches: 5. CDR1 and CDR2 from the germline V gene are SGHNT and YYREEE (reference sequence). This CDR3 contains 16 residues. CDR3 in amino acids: CASSFPTSGRTGELFF. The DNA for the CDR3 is TGTGCCAGCAGCTTCCCTACTAGCGGGAGAACCGGGGAGCTGTTTTTT.

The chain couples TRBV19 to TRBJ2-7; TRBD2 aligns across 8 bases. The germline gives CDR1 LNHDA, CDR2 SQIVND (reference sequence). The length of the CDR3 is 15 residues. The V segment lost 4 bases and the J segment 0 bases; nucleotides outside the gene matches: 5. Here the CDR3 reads CASSSQRGPSYEQYF. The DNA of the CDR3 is TGTGCCAGTAGTAGCCAGCGGGGGCCCTCCTACGAGCAGTACTTC. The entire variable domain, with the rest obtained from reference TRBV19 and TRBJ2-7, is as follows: DGGITQSPKYLFRKEGQNVTLSCEQNLNHDAMYWYRQDPGQGLRLIYYSQIVNDFQKGDIAEGYSVSREKKESFPLTVTSAQKNPTAFYLCASSSQRGPSYEQYFGPGTRLTVT.

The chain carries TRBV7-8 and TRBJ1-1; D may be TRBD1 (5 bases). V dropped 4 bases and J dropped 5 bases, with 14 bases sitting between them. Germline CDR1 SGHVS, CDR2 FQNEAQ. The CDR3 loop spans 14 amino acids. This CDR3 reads CASSWAGIETEAFF. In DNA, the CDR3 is TGTGCCAGCAGCTGGGCAGGGATAGAGACTGAAGCTTTCTTT.

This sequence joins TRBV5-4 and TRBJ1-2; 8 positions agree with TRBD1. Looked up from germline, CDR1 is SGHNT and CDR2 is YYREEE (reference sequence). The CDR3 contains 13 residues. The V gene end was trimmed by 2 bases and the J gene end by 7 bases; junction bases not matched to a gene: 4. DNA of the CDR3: TGTGCCAGCAGCTTTACAGGGGGAGCTGGCTACACCTTC. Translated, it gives CASSFTGGAGYTF.

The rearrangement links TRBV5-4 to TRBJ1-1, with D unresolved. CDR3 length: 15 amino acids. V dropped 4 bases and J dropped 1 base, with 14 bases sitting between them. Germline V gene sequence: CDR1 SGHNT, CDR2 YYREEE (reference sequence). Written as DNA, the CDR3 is TGTGCCAGCAGCGGTCGAATACTTACGAACACTGAAGCTTTCTTT. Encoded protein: CASSGRILTNTEAFF. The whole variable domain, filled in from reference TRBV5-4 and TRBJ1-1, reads ETGVTQSPTHLIKTRGQQVTLRCSSQSGHNTVSWYQQALGQGPQFIFQYYREEENGRGNFPPRFSGLQFPNYSSELNVNALELDDSALYLCASSGRILTNTEAFFGQGTRLTVV.

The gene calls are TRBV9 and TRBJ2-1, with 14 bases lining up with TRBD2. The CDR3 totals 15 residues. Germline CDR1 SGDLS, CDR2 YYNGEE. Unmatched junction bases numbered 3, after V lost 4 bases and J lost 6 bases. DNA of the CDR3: TGTGCCAGCAGCCTTGGACTAGCGGGAGGCAATGAGCAGTTCTTC. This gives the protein CASSLGLAGGNEQFF.

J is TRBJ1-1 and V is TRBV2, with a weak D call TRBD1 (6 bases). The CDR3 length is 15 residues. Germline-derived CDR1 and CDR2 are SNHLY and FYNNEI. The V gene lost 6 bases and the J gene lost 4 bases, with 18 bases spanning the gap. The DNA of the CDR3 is TGTGCCAGCAGGGTTACAGGGTGGGGGACCACTGAAGCTTTCTTT. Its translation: CASRVTGWGTTEAFF.

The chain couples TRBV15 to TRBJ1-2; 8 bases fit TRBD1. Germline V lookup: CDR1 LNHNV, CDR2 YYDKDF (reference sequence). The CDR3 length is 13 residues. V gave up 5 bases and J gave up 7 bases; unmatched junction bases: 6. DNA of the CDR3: TGTGCCACCAGCCCGGACAGGGTTCGTGGCTACACCTTC. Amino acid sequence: CATSPDRVRGYTF.

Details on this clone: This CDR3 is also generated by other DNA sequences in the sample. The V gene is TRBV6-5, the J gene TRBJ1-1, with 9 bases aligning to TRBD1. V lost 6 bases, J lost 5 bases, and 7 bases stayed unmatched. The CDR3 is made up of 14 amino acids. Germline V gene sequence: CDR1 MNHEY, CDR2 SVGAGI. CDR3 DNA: TGTGCCAGCAGCTATACAGGGGGCGGGACTGAAGCTTTCTTT. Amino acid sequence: CASSYTGGGTEAFF.

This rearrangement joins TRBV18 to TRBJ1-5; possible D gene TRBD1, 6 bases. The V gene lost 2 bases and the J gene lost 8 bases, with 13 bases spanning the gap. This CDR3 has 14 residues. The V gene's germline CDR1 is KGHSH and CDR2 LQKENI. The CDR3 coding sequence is TGTGCCAGCTCACCAGCGGGGGCCCCAGAGCCCCAGCATTTT. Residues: CASSPAGAPEPQHF.

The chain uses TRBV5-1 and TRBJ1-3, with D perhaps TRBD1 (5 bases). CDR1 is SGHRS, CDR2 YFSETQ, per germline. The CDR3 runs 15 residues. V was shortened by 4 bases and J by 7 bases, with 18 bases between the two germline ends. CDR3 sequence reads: CASSDPGRDGNTIYF. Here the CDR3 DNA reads TGCGCCAGCAGCGACCCCGGCAGGGATGGGAACACCATATATTTT.

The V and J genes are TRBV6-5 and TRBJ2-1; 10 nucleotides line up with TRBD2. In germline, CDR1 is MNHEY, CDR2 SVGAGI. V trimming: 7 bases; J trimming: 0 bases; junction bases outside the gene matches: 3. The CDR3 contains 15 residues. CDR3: CASTLAGGSYNEQFF. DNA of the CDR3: TGTGCCAGCACCTTAGCGGGGGGCTCCTACAATGAGCAGTTCTTC.

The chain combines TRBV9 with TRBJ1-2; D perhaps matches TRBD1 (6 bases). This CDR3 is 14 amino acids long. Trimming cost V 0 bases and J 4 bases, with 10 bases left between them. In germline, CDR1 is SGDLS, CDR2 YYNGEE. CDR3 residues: CASSVGQAAYGYTF. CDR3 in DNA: TGTGCCAGCAGCGTAGGACAGGCGGCCTATGGCTACACCTTC.

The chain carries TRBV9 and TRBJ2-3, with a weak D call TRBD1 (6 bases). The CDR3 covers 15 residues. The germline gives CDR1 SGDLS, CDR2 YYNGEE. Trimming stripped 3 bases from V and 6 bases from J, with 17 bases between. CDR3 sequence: CASSGGQAKVDTQYF. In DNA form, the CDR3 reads TGTGCCAGCAGCGGGGGGCAGGCTAAGGTCGATACGCAGTATTTT.

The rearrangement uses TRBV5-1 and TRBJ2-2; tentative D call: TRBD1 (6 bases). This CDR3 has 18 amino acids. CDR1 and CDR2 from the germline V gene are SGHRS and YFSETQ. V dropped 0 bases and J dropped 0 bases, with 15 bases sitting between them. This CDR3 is CASSLDYLQGANTGELFF. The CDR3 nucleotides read TGCGCCAGCAGCTTGGATTACTTACAGGGAGCGAACACCGGGGAGCTGTTTTTT.

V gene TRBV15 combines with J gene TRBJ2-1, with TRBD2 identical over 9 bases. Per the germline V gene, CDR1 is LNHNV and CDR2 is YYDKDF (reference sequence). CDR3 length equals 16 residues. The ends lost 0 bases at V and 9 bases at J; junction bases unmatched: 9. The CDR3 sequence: CATSRDIVSGRGEQFF. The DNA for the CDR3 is TGTGCCACCAGCAGAGATATCGTTAGCGGGAGAGGTGAGCAGTTCTTC.

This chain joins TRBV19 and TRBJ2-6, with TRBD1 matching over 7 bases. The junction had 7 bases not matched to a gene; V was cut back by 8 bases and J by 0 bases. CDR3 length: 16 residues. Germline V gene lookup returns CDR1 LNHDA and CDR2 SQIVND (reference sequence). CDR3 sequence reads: CASLRDSTSGANVLTF. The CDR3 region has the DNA TGTGCCAGTCTCCGGGACAGCACCTCTGGGGCCAACGTCCTGACTTTC.

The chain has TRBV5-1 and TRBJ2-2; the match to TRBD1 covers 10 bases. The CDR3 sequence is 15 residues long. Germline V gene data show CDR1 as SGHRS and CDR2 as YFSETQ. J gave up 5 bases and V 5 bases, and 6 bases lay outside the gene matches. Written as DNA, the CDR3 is TGCGCCAGCAGAAAAGGGACAGGGGATACCGGGGAGCTGTTTTTT. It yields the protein CASRKGTGDTGELFF. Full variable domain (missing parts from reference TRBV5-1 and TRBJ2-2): KAGVTQTPRYLIKTRGQQVTLSCSPISGHRSVSWYQQTPGQGLQFLFEYFSETQRNKGNFPGRFSGRQFSNSRSEMNVSTLELGDSALYLCASRKGTGDTGELFFGEGSRLTVL.

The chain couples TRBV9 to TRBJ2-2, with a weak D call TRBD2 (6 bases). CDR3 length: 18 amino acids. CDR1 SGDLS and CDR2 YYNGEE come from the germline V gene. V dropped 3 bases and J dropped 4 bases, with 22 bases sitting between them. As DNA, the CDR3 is TGTGCCAGCAGCGGGCGCCGGGACTCCCACTTTATCACCGGGGAGCTGTTTTTT. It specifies CASSGRRDSHFITGELFF. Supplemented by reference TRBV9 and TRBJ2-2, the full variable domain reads DSGVTQTPKHLITATGQRVTLRCSPRSGDLSVYWYQQSLDQGLQFLIQYYNGEERAKGNILERFSAQQFPDLHSELNLSSLELGDSALYFCASSGRRDSHFITGELFFGEGSRLTVL.

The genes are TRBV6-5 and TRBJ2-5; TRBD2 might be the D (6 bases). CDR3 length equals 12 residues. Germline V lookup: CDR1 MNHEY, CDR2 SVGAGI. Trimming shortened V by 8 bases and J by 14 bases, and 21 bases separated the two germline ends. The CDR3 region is CASGPGPGASYF. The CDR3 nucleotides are TGTGCCAGCGGCCCAGGCCCGGGAGCTTCATACTTC.

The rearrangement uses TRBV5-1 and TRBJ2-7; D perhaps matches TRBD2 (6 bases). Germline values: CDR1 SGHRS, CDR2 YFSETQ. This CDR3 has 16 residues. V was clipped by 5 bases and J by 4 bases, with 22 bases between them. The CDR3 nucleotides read TGCGCCAGCAGTGGAGGGGTCGGGACGGGGACTTACGAGCAGTACTTC. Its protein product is CASSGGVGTGTYEQYF.

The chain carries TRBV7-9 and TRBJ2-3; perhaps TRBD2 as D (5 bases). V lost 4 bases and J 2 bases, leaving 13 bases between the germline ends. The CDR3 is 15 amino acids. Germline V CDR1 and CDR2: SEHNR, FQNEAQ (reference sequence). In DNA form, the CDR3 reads TGTGCCAGCAGCTCCCCCAAGCGGCCCACAGATACGCAGTATTTT. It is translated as CASSSPKRPTDTQYF.